The next 17 T cell receptor beta chains were all read from a single sample in a study of blood T cells in healthy people across ages. Sample-barcoded 5' priming and a J-beta primer mix drove a second PCR of roughly 6 to 12 cycles. MiXCR, run by TCRdb on the 5' RACE reads, gives a single entry per CDR3 protein. The sample has approximately 1,700,000 distinct CDR3 sequences; more than 35% are singletons. Sequencing input: blood. These receptors came from a human donor in good health.

The CDR3 DNA reads TGTGCCAGCAGCCACGGACAGACGGCCCAGCATTTT. It is translated as CASSHGQTAQHF. V usage is TRBV3-1 and J usage is TRBJ1-5; D perhaps matches TRBD1 (6 bases). The CDR3 length is 12 residues. The germline V gene has CDR1 LGHDT and CDR2 YNNKEL (reference sequence). The V end lost 3 bases, the J end lost 11 bases, and 11 bases lay between the germline ends. Full variable domain (remainder filled in from reference TRBV3-1 and TRBJ1-5): DTAVSQTPKYLVTQMGNDKSIKCEQNLGHDTMYWYKQDSKKFLKIMFSYNNKELIINETVPNRFSPKSPDKAHLNLHINSLELGDSAVYFCASSHGQTAQHFGDGTRLSIL.

This clonotype was counted only a few times. The chain employs TRBV20-1 and TRBJ1-4; 7 nucleotides align to TRBD1. Losses at the gene ends were 0 bases for V and 8 bases for J; bases not matched to a gene: 15. This CDR3 comprises 17 residues. From germline, CDR1 is DFQATT and CDR2 SNEGSKA (reference sequence). CDR3 nucleotide sequence: TGCAGTGCTAGAGATGCCTCTCACAGGGGTGGAGGAGAAAAACTGTTTTTT. Its protein product is CSARDASHRGGGEKLFF.

This clonotype was seen a few times. The chain carries TRBV27 and TRBJ1-1; no reliable D call. Germline assignment: CDR1 MNHEY and CDR2 SMNVEV (reference sequence). V lost 5 bases to trimming and J lost 0 bases, with 10 bases between them. This CDR3 spans 14 amino acids. The CDR3 bases are TGTGCCAGCAGTAACCGGGATATGAACACTGAAGCTTTCTTT. Translated, it gives CASSNRDMNTEAFF.

The rearrangement joins TRBV7-2 to TRBJ1-4; tentatively, D is TRBD1 (5 bases). The germline CDR1 and CDR2 sequences are SGHTA and FQGNSA. The CDR3 runs to 13 residues. The V end was cut by 8 bases, the J end by 8 bases, with 15 bases between. CDR3 bases: TGTGCCAGCGCGTGGGTGGGGGTGGAAAAACTGTTTTTT. This codes for CASAWVGVEKLFF.

In regard to this clonotype: A read error is possible here, since a much larger clone lies one base away. The chain employs TRBV2 and TRBJ1-4; D unclear. This CDR3 has 15 residues. CDR1 and CDR2 from the germline V gene are SNHLY and FYNNEI. The CDR3 coding sequence is TGTGCCACCGTCCCAGTGGGAGAGATCGAGGAAAAACGGTTTTTT. This encodes CATVPVGEIEEKRFF.

The chain couples TRBV4-1 to TRBJ1-2; unclear D gene. CDR1 is MGHRA and CDR2 is YSYEKL in the germline V gene. V lost 3 bases and J lost 2, with 13 bases in between. The CDR3 is 15 residues long. DNA of the CDR3: TGCGCCAGCAGCCAGAGACACACCTTAAACTATGGCTACACCTTC. Translated: CASSQRHTLNYGYTF.

This clonotype appeared a few times. The chain couples TRBV5-1 to TRBJ2-5; 10 bases line up with TRBD1. J gave up 5 bases and V 0 bases, and 7 bases lay outside the gene matches. CDR3 length equals 16 residues. Germline CDR1 SGHRS, CDR2 YFSETQ. This CDR3 is CASSLVTGGSGETQYF. CDR3 nucleotides: TGCGCCAGCAGCTTGGTGACAGGGGGCTCGGGGGAGACCCAGTACTTC.

This chain uses TRBV20-1 with TRBJ2-3; D unresolved. Germline V gives CDR1 DFQATT, CDR2 SNEGSKA (reference sequence). V was clipped by 6 bases and J by 1 base, with 8 bases between them. The CDR3 spans 12 residues. Here the CDR3 DNA reads TGCAGTGCCTTTGGGGGCACAGATACGCAGTATTTT. Translating it yields CSAFGGTDTQYF.

V is TRBV12-3 or TRBV12-4 and J is TRBJ2-1; a weak D match, TRBD2 (7 bases). Trimming left V 6 bases short and J 7 bases short, with 16 bases between. This CDR3 is 14 amino acids long. The CDR3 nucleotides read TGTGCCAGCAGCCTCTGGGGGGGACAAAATGAGCAGTTCTTC. Encoded protein: CASSLWGGQNEQFF.

The chain combines TRBV5-1 with TRBJ1-2; D remains unclear. With 4 bases removed from V and 13 bases from J, the gap between germline ends came to 17 bases. The CDR3 totals 12 residues. CDR1 SGHRS and CDR2 YFSETQ come from the germline V gene. As DNA, the CDR3 is TGCGCCAGCAGCCCCAGAGAAGGACCATGCACCTTC. Its translation is CASSPREGPCTF.

The sample holds one count of this clonotype. V usage is TRBV2 and J usage is TRBJ1-3; 11 bases agree with TRBD1. V was clipped by 6 bases and J by 5 bases; unmatched bases: 12. This CDR3 region has 17 residues. The germline V gene has CDR1 SNHLY and CDR2 FYNNEI. The CDR3 spells CASSDRGQGARRNTIYF. The CDR3 nucleotides are TGTGCCAGCAGCGACCGTGGACAGGGGGCGCGGAGAAACACCATATATTTT.

This clonotype was picked up many times. The J gene is TRBJ2-3, the V gene TRBV30; D may be TRBD1 (6 bases). Germline V CDR1 and CDR2: GTSNPN, SVGIG (reference sequence). Deletions cut 0 bases from V and 8 bases from J, with 6 bases between. The CDR3 spans 11 residues. The DNA for the CDR3 is TGTGCCTGGAGTGTACAGGGTACGCAGTATTTT. As protein: CAWSVQGTQYF. Filled out from reference TRBV30 and TRBJ2-3, the complete variable domain reads SQTIHQWPATLVQPVGSPLSLECTVEGTSNPNLYWYRQAAGRGLQLLFYSVGIGQISSEVPQNLSASRPQDRQFILSSKKLLLSDSGFYLCAWSVQGTQYFGPGTRLTVL.

The chain employs TRBV7-2 and TRBJ2-3; maybe TRBD2 (6 bases). Germline V lookup: CDR1 SGHTA, CDR2 FQGNSA. V was clipped by 5 bases and J by 1 base, with 19 bases between them. This CDR3 is built from 17 residues. CDR3: CASSRLGGPPGTDTQYF. CDR3 nucleotides: TGTGCCAGCAGCCGACTGGGGGGACCCCCCGGCACAGATACGCAGTATTTT.

This clonotype occurred once. The V call is TRBV4-3, the J call TRBJ1-2; D is unclear. Looked up from germline, CDR1 is LGHNA and CDR2 is YSLEER. Trimming stripped 0 bases from V and 0 bases from J, with 11 bases between. The CDR3 runs 16 residues. The CDR3 region is CASSQESVVANYGYTF. The CDR3, as DNA: TGCGCCAGCAGCCAAGAGTCTGTGGTCGCTAACTATGGCTACACCTTC.

This clonotype came up a few times. The rearrangement links TRBV5-1 to TRBJ2-5; 9 positions agree with TRBD2. Germline V gene data show CDR1 as SGHRS and CDR2 as YFSETQ. V trimming: 4 bases; J trimming: 3 bases; junction bases outside the gene matches: 13. The CDR3 totals 17 residues. The CDR3 nucleotides are TGCGCCAGCAGCATTGGAGCGGGGGGAACCTATAAAGAGACCCAGTACTTC. This codes for CASSIGAGGTYKETQYF.

This clonotype has more than one count but fewer than ten. The rearrangement links TRBV12-5 to TRBJ2-5; no clear D gene. Germline V lookup: CDR1 LGHNT, CDR2 FRNRAP. CDR3 length equals 16 residues. V was clipped by 4 bases and J by 3 bases, with 18 bases between them. CDR3 in amino acids: CASGSMAVGGEETQYF. CDR3 coding DNA: TGTGCTAGTGGTTCGATGGCGGTTGGCGGAGAAGAGACCCAGTACTTC.

The chain combines TRBV7-9 with TRBJ1-1, with D unresolved. CDR1 and CDR2 from the germline V gene are SEHNR and FQNEAQ (reference sequence). There are 14 residues in the CDR3. V shed 3 bases and J shed 6 bases, with 14 bases lying between them. CDR3 sequence: CASSFGAEVAEAFF. In DNA form, the CDR3 reads TGTGCCAGCAGCTTCGGCGCCGAGGTAGCTGAAGCTTTCTTT.